The TCR beta chain described here comes from a study of blood T cells in healthy people across ages. Through a sample-barcoded 5' primer and a J-beta primer mix, a second PCR was run for 7 to 11 cycles. TCRdb used MiXCR to reprocess the 5' RACE reads, holding one entry per CDR3 protein. This table has 1.5 million or so distinct CDR3 sequences, 35% to 45% appearing once. The CDR3 contains 14 residues. The trim removed 4 bases at V and 9 bases at J, leaving 6 bases unmatched. CDR1 is MNHEY, CDR2 SMNVEV, per germline (reference sequence). Only a few counts were recorded for this clonotype. Isolation per sample recovered at least 7 million PBMCs.

This rearrangement joins TRBV27 to TRBJ2-1; 10 bases map to TRBD1. Sequences were obtained from blood. This TCR was sampled from a woman aged 18-29 years in good health. The CDR3 is CASSWGQGYSEQFF. CDR3 in DNA: TGTGCCAGCAGTTGGGGACAGGGGTATAGTGAGCAGTTCTTC.